The 20 T cell receptor beta chains below come from one sample, sequenced in a study of T cell responses to AZD1222 COVID-19 vaccine. Assay: immunoSEQ multiplex PCR; the TCRdb copy retains only in-frame clones and omits some. This sample has about 130,000 clones; roughly nine tenths occur once, and the top ten carry around 1.6%. The material was peripheral blood, obtained on day 0 of AZD1222 vaccination. All receptors derive from an adult in good health.

The chain recombines TRBV19 with TRBJ1-3; D possibly corresponds to TRBD1 (5 bases). The CDR3 loop spans 17 amino acids. Germline V lookup: CDR1 LNHDA, CDR2 SQIVND (reference sequence). Trimming removed 5 bases at V and 0 bases at J, with 17 bases between. CDR3 coding DNA: TGTGCCAGTAGTCACCCGGGAAGACAGATCTCTGGAAACACCATATATTTT. It is translated as CASSHPGRQISGNTIYF.

V and J are TRBV6-2 or TRBV6-3 and TRBJ2-7; D could derive from TRBD1 or TRBD2 (5 bases each). Trimming removed 2 bases from V and 2 bases from J, with 22 bases in between. Germline-derived CDR1 and CDR2 are MNHEY and SVGEGT. The CDR3 consists of 18 residues. In nucleotides, the CDR3 is TGTGCCAGCAGTTACCCCCCTCTATCCACTAGGGGAGCCTACGAGCAGTACTTC. It translates to CASSYPPLSTRGAYEQYF.

V is TRBV29-1 and J is TRBJ2-1, with unresolved D. There are 15 residues in the CDR3. The V gene's germline CDR1 is SQVTM and CDR2 ANQGSEA. V was shortened by 6 bases and J by 0 bases, with 15 bases between the two germline ends. The CDR3 reads CSVVGWGGSYNEQFF. CDR3 coding DNA: TGCAGCGTGGTGGGTTGGGGTGGCTCCTACAATGAGCAGTTCTTC.

This clone was found a few times. The chain combines TRBV30 with TRBJ1-5, with unresolved D. CDR1 GTSNPN and CDR2 SVGIG come from the germline V gene (reference sequence). Deletions cut 2 bases from V and 0 bases from J, with 11 bases between. The CDR3 is 15 residues long. CDR3 nucleotides: TGTGCCTGGAGTTTCCCTAAGGGTAGCAATCAGCCCCAGCATTTT. Its protein product is CAWSFPKGSNQPQHF.

This chain links TRBV7-9 with TRBJ1-3; D is possibly TRBD1 (5 bases). CDR1 is SEHNR and CDR2 is FQNEAQ in the germline V gene (reference sequence). This CDR3 has 17 amino acids. The germline V and J ends were trimmed by 5 bases and 4 bases, with 21 bases remaining between them. The CDR3 DNA sequence: TGTGCCAGCAGCCGGAACGTGCAGGGTTATTCAGGAAACACCATATATTTT. As protein: CASSRNVQGYSGNTIYF.

This clone was seen only once. The chain recombines TRBV3-1 (or the pseudogene TRBV3-2) with TRBJ2-3, with D unclear. This CDR3 has 15 amino acids. From germline, CDR1 is LGHDT and CDR2 YNNKEL (reference sequence). The V end was cut by 0 bases, the J end by 1 base, with 8 bases between. The CDR3 spells CASSQDVLGTDTQYF. As DNA, the CDR3 is TGTGCCAGCAGCCAAGATGTCCTGGGCACAGATACGCAGTATTTT.

V is TRBV9 and J is TRBJ2-1; D tentatively fits TRBD1 or TRBD2 (5 bases each). Trimming cost V 4 bases and J 4 bases, with 15 bases left between them. The length of the CDR3 is 15 residues. The germline V gene has CDR1 SGDLS and CDR2 YYNGEE. DNA for the CDR3: TGTGCCAGCAGCCTCCGGGACGCCGCGTACAATGAGCAGTTCTTC. It translates to CASSLRDAAYNEQFF. The full variable domain, with the rest looked up from reference TRBV9 and TRBJ2-1, is DSGVTQTPKHLITATGQRVTLRCSPRSGDLSVYWYQQSLDQGLQFLIQYYNGEERAKGNILERFSAQQFPDLHSELNLSSLELGDSALYFCASSLRDAAYNEQFFGPGTRLTVL.

The CDR3 region has the DNA TGTGCCAGCTCACCAAAACAGGGGGGCTATGGCTACACCTTC. Translating it yields CASSPKQGGYGYTF. The chain has TRBV18 and TRBJ1-2; 8 nucleotides line up with TRBD1. The V gene end was trimmed by 2 bases and the J gene end by 4 bases; junction bases not matched to a gene: 3. The CDR3 runs 14 residues. Germline-derived CDR1 and CDR2 are KGHSH and LQKENI.

This chain joins TRBV7-2 and TRBJ1-5; no clear D. Trimming removed 1 base from V and 4 bases from J, with 11 bases in between. CDR1 SGHTA and CDR2 FQGNSA come from the germline V gene. There are 15 residues in the CDR3. The chain's CDR3 is CASSLELAANQPQHF. The DNA for the CDR3 is TGTGCCAGCAGCTTAGAACTAGCCGCTAATCAGCCCCAGCATTTT. Based on the CDR3 plus reference TRBV7-2 and TRBJ1-5, the full variable domain is GAGVSQSPSNKVTEKGKDVELRCDPISGHTALYWYRQSLGQGLEFLIYFQGNSAPDKSGLPSDRFSAERTGGSVSTLTIQRTQQEDSAVYLCASSLELAANQPQHFGDGTRLSIL.

The chain links TRBV24-1 to TRBJ2-1; the match to TRBD2 covers 12 bases. CDR1 is KGHDR and CDR2 is SFDVKD in the germline V gene. J gave up 1 base and V 4 bases, and 7 bases lay outside the gene matches. This CDR3 contains 18 residues. CDR3: CATSDPTLAGGSYNEQFF. The DNA for the CDR3 is TGTGCCACCAGTGACCCGACACTAGCGGGAGGATCCTACAATGAGCAGTTCTTC.

DNA for the CDR3: TGTGCCAGCTCACCTAGACAGGGATCCATCCGTGAAAAACTGTTTTTT. Its protein product is CASSPRQGSIREKLFF. The chain carries TRBV18 and TRBJ1-4; 7 nucleotides agree with TRBD1. The length of the CDR3 is 16 residues. Germline CDR1 KGHSH, CDR2 LQKENI. V lost 3 bases, J lost 7 bases, and 11 bases stayed unmatched.

The chain uses TRBV2 and TRBJ1-2; 9 bases agree with TRBD1. The CDR3 loop spans 15 amino acids. Germline V gives CDR1 SNHLY, CDR2 FYNNEI. The J segment lost 4 bases and the V segment lost 6 bases, leaving 9 bases of the junction unmatched. In DNA form, the CDR3 reads TGTGCCAGCAGCTCACAGGGGGCGGGGATCTATGGCTACACCTTC. Protein product: CASSSQGAGIYGYTF.

This chain uses TRBV7-9 with TRBJ1-4; D gene uncertain. Germline loops: CDR1 SEHNR, CDR2 FQNEAQ (reference sequence). The CDR3 consists of 11 residues. V lost 6 bases, J lost 12 bases, and 11 bases lay in between. Here the CDR3 reads CASRWRGELFF. CDR3 in DNA: TGTGCCAGCAGGTGGCGGGGTGAACTGTTTTTT. The whole variable domain, filled in from reference TRBV7-9 and TRBJ1-4, reads DTGVSQNPRHKITKRGQNVTFRCDPISEHNRLYWYRQTLGQGPEFLTYFQNEAQLEKSRLLSDRFSAERPKGSFSTLEIQRTEQGDSAMYLCASRWRGELFFGSGTQLSVL.

This sequence joins TRBV23-1 and TRBJ1-1, with 7 nucleotides matching TRBD1. TRBV23-1 is sorted into the ORF group, with uncertain function. V was clipped by 0 bases and J by 3 bases; unmatched bases: 7. CDR3 length equals 16 residues. The CDR3 coding sequence is TGCGCCAGCAGTCAATCGGGAGGGGGCCCCCACACTGAAGCTTTCTTT. Its protein product is CASSQSGGGPHTEAFF.

The gene calls are TRBV2 and TRBJ1-2, with D tentatively TRBD1 (5 bases). The CDR3 contains 15 residues. Trimming shortened V by 6 bases and J by 8 bases, and 22 bases separated the two germline ends. Germline CDR1 SNHLY, CDR2 FYNNEI. The CDR3 sequence: CASRSDSVGFRGYTF. CDR3 in DNA: TGTGCCAGCAGAAGTGACAGCGTCGGATTTAGGGGCTACACCTTC.

The chain recombines TRBV6-5 with TRBJ1-2, with D hard to call. V was shortened by 1 base and J by 6 bases, with 6 bases between the two germline ends. The CDR3 contains 12 residues. CDR1 MNHEY and CDR2 SVGAGI come from the germline V gene. DNA for the CDR3: TGTGCCAGCAGTTACTATGGGGATGGCTACACCTTC. Translation: CASSYYGDGYTF.

This chain connects TRBV30 to TRBJ1-5, with no clear D. The CDR3 loop spans 14 amino acids. The V end was cut by 0 bases, the J end by 5 bases, with 11 bases between. CDR1 is GTSNPN and CDR2 is SVGIG in the germline V gene (reference sequence). CDR3 DNA: TGTGCCTGGAGTGTACTTGGTCAGCATCAGCCCCAGCATTTT. Amino acids: CAWSVLGQHQPQHF.

V usage is TRBV19 and J usage is TRBJ1-5; maybe TRBD1 (6 bases). V lost 6 bases to trimming and J lost 5 bases, with 14 bases between them. Germline values: CDR1 LNHDA, CDR2 SQIVND (reference sequence). This CDR3 contains 14 residues. DNA for the CDR3: TGTGCCAGTAGCGGGTGGGGGGCTGATCAGCCCCAGCATTTT. It translates to CASSGWGADQPQHF.

The chain carries TRBV19 and TRBJ2-1, with 13 positions matching TRBD2. CDR1 and CDR2 (germline): LNHDA, SQIVND (reference sequence). The V gene end was trimmed by 1 base and the J gene end by 8 bases; junction bases not matched to a gene: 2. This CDR3 spans 15 amino acids. The CDR3 DNA sequence: TGTGCCAGTAGTATAGGACTAGCGGGAGGTGATGAGCAGTTCTTC. Translating gives CASSIGLAGGDEQFF.

The V gene is TRBV10-3, the J gene TRBJ1-2; 7 bases are shared with TRBD1. The CDR3 consists of 14 residues. Germline-derived CDR1 and CDR2 are ENHRY and SYGVKD. V shed 9 bases, J shed 0 bases, and the junction held 7 bases outside the gene matches. The CDR3 sequence: CAIRGDSPNYGYTF. In DNA form, the CDR3 reads TGTGCCATTAGGGGGGACAGTCCTAACTATGGCTACACCTTC.